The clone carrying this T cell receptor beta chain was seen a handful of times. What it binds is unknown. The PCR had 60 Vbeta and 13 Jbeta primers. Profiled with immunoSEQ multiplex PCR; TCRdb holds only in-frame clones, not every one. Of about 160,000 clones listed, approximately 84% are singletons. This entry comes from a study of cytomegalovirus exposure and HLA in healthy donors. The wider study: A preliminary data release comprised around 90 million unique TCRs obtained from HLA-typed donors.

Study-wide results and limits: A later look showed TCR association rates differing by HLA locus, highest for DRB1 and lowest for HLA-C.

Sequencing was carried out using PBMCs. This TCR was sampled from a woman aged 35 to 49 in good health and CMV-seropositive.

CDR3: CASSTRQGDDGYTF. The CDR3 DNA reads as TGTGCCAGCAGCACACGCCAGGGGGACGACGGCTACACCTTC. The chain carries TRBV7-8 and TRBJ1-2; 7 nucleotides line up with TRBD1. Germline V CDR1 and CDR2: SGHVS, FQNEAQ. J gave up 8 bases and V 5 bases, and 11 bases lay outside the gene matches. This CDR3 has 14 residues.